This is a list of T cell receptor beta chains from one sample in a study of cytomegalovirus exposure and HLA in healthy donors. TCRdb's table, derived via immunoSEQ multiplex PCR, lists solely in-frame clones and lacks some. In total, the table holds about 200,000 clones. Sequenced material: PBMCs. The receptors shown here come from a woman in her twenties or thirties in good health and CMV-seropositive. The CDR3 runs from the conserved cysteine through the conserved F or W. A D gene is named only where the DNA matches it firmly.

V gene	D gene	J gene	CDR3 protein	CDR3 DNA
TRBV13	TRBD1	TRBJ2-3	CASSPSFDRGRRTDTQYF	TGTGCCAGCAGCCCTTCTTTTGACAGGGGAAGGCGCACAGATACGCAGTATTTT
TRBV6-1	TRBD2	TRBJ2-1	CASSELGRGGAGHEQFF	TGTGCCAGCAGTGAACTCGGACGCGGGGGGGCCGGTCATGAGCAGTTCTTC
TRBV5-8	NA	TRBJ1-1	CASSLSNVAFF	TGTGCCAGCAGCCTGTCTAATGTGGCTTTCTTT
TRBV10-3	NA	TRBJ1-5	CAISHNPGPQHF	TGTGCCATCAGCCACAATCCAGGGCCCCAGCATTTT
TRBV5-1	TRBD1	TRBJ1-3	CASSLGQALGWGNTIYF	TGCGCCAGCAGCCTCGGACAGGCTCTAGGATGGGGAAACACCATATATTTT
TRBV11-2	TRBD1	TRBJ1-2	CASSLDRGHGYTF	TGTGCCAGCAGCCTCGACAGGGGACATGGCTACACCTTC
TRBV6-6	TRBD2	TRBJ2-7	CASSSGTSGGTYEQYF	TGTGCCAGCAGCTCTGGGACTAGCGGGGGGACCTACGAGCAGTACTTC
TRBV28	NA	TRBJ2-2	CASSSQENTGELFF	TGTGCCAGCAGTTCACAGGAGAACACCGGGGAGCTGTTTTTT
TRBV19	TRBD1	TRBJ2-7	CASSILPGQGTSEQYF	TGTGCCAGTAGTATCCTACCGGGACAGGGGACTTCCGAGCAGTACTTC
TRBV6-1	TRBD1	TRBJ2-1	CASRWTGVEQFF	TGTGCCAGCAGATGGACAGGGGTTGAGCAGTTCTTC
TRBV23-1	NA	TRBJ1-5	CASRAFDSNQPQHF	TGCGCCAGCAGGGCCTTCGATAGCAATCAGCCCCAGCATTTT
TRBV11-2	TRBD1	TRBJ1-1	CASSLGQGGTRTEAFF	TGTGCCAGCAGCTTAGGACAGGGAGGGACTAGAACTGAAGCTTTCTTT
TRBV19	TRBD2	TRBJ2-5	CASIRTGGSQETQYF	TGTGCCAGTATCCGGACGGGGGGAAGCCAAGAGACCCAGTACTTC
TRBV5-1	TRBD1	TRBJ1-1	CASRGTGWDTEAFF	TGCGCCAGCAGGGGGACAGGGTGGGACACTGAAGCTTTCTTT
TRBV7-2	NA	TRBJ2-5	CASSLVGLAISRETQYF	TGTGCCAGCAGCTTAGTGGGTCTAGCGATCAGCCGAGAGACCCAGTACTTC
TRBV5-1	NA	TRBJ1-3	CASSPGSGNTIYF	TGCGCCAGCAGCCCAGGATCTGGAAACACCATATATTTT
TRBV19	TRBD1	TRBJ1-2	CASSIAGTGIPPGYTF	TGTGCCAGTAGTATAGCCGGGACAGGGATACCGCCGGGCTACACCTTC
TRBV19	NA	TRBJ2-5	CASSIGGAAAHRETQYF	TGTGCCAGTAGTATCGGTGGCGCGGCAGCTCATCGGGAGACCCAGTACTTC
TRBV10-3	TRBD2	TRBJ2-5	CAIMAAGVSETQYF	TGTGCCATCATGGCGGCGGGAGTAAGTGAGACCCAGTACTTC
TRBV7-9	NA	TRBJ1-1	CASSLEQGNTEAFF	TGTGCCAGCAGCTTGGAGCAGGGCAACACTGAAGCTTTCTTT
TRBV5-1	NA	TRBJ2-5	CASSSGQFQETQYF	TGCGCCAGCAGCTCCGGACAGTTCCAAGAGACCCAGTACTTC
TRBV10-1	TRBD2	TRBJ2-5	CASSAGGQETQYF	TGCGCCAGCTCCGCGGGAGGGCAAGAGACCCAGTACTTC
TRBV30	TRBD1	TRBJ1-2	CAWSLGQGTGYTF	TGTGCCTGGAGCCTAGGACAGGGGACTGGCTACACCTTC
TRBV15	TRBD1	TRBJ1-2	CATRKGIDRGRTYGYTF	TGTGCCACCAGGAAAGGAATCGACAGGGGGCGCACCTATGGCTACACCTTC
TRBV7-9	NA	TRBJ2-1	CASSLVGGGAENEQFF	TGTGCCAGCAGCTTAGTAGGAGGGGGGGCCGAGAATGAGCAGTTCTTC
TRBV2	TRBD1	TRBJ1-5	CASSEDLDRVIYSNQPQHF	TGTGCCAGCAGTGAAGATCTAGACAGGGTAATTTATAGCAATCAGCCCCAGCATTTT
TRBV13	TRBD2	TRBJ2-3	CASSLAGGPKYF	TGTGCCAGCAGCTTAGCGGGGGGACCAAAATATTTT
TRBV6-5	NA	TRBJ1-1	CASSSKTGIANTEAFF	TGTGCCAGCAGTTCCAAGACAGGAATTGCGAACACTGAAGCTTTCTTT
TRBV29-1	NA	TRBJ2-7	CSVKTGLFSYEQYF	TGCAGCGTTAAGACCGGGTTGTTCTCCTACGAGCAGTACTTC
TRBV27	NA	TRBJ2-1	CASTRGPLGYNEQFF	TGTGCCAGCACGCGGGGGCCCCTGGGCTACAATGAGCAGTTCTTC
TRBV2	NA	TRBJ2-5	CASSAGHSGETQYF	TGTGCCAGCAGTGCGGGACACTCTGGGGAGACCCAGTACTTC
TRBV5-1	TRBD2	TRBJ2-1	CASSGLAGAYNEQFF	TGCGCCAGCAGCGGACTAGCGGGGGCCTACAATGAGCAGTTCTTC
TRBV27	TRBD1	TRBJ1-6	CASSHRTGEGNSPLHF	TGTGCCAGCAGTCACAGGACAGGGGAAGGGAATTCACCCCTCCACTTT
TRBV28	NA	TRBJ1-2	CASSYNYGYTF	TGTGCCAGCAGCTATAACTATGGCTACACCTTC
TRBV9	TRBD2	TRBJ2-2	CASSSGLAGAWELFF	TGTGCCAGCAGCTCGGGACTAGCGGGAGCCTGGGAGCTGTTTTTT
TRBV4-3	NA	TRBJ1-2	CASSQGRNYGYTF	TGCGCCAGCAGCCAGGGCAGGAACTATGGCTACACCTTC
TRBV19	NA	TRBJ2-7	CASSGKGLAYEQYF	TGTGCCAGTAGCGGGAAAGGTCTTGCCTACGAGCAGTACTTC
TRBV10-3	NA	TRBJ2-5	CAISDSVRPTQETQYF	TGTGCCATCAGTGATAGCGTCCGCCCGACCCAAGAGACCCAGTACTTC
TRBV2	TRBD1	TRBJ2-3	CASTEPTGGITDTQYF	TGTGCCAGCACGGAACCGACAGGGGGCATCACAGATACGCAGTATTTT
TRBV11-2	TRBD1	TRBJ1-4	CASSLRDRGNEKLFF	TGTGCCAGCAGCCTAAGGGACAGGGGTAATGAAAAACTGTTTTTT
TRBV7-7	NA	TRBJ2-5	CASSSSGGLETQYF	TGTGCCAGCAGCTCCTCAGGGGGGCTGGAGACCCAGTACTTC
TRBV15	TRBD1	TRBJ1-2	CATSRDIGGFYGYTF	TGTGCCACCAGCAGAGATATAGGGGGCTTCTATGGCTACACCTTC
TRBV19	NA	TRBJ2-1	CASSILGGLPYNEQFF	TGTGCCAGTAGTATACTGGGGGGGCTTCCCTACAATGAGCAGTTCTTC
TRBV28	NA	TRBJ2-7	CASSSPIGYEQYF	TGTGCCAGCAGTTCCCCAATCGGTTACGAGCAGTACTTC
TRBV19	NA	TRBJ1-1	CASSIDTTNTEAFF	TGTGCCAGTAGTATCGACACGACGAACACTGAAGCTTTCTTT
TRBV9	NA	TRBJ1-1	CASSVGGGIMNTEAFF	TGTGCCAGCAGCGTAGGAGGAGGGATCATGAACACTGAAGCTTTCTTT
TRBV7-9	NA	TRBJ1-6	CASSLGPGLNSPLHF	TGTGCCAGCAGCTTAGGCCCGGGACTTAATTCACCCCTCCACTTT
TRBV5-8	TRBD1	TRBJ2-7	CASKDRGKSYEQYF	TGTGCCAGCAAAGACAGGGGGAAGAGCTACGAGCAGTACTTC
TRBV6-5	NA	TRBJ2-3	CASRAGGTDTQYF	TGTGCCAGCAGGGCAGGGGGCACAGATACGCAGTATTTT
TRBV9	TRBD2	TRBJ2-5	CASSAGTSGVQETQYF	TGTGCCAGCAGCGCCGGGACTAGCGGAGTCCAAGAGACCCAGTACTTC
TRBV29-1	TRBD2	TRBJ2-5	CSVDGASGQETQYF	TGCAGCGTTGATGGGGCTAGCGGCCAAGAGACCCAGTACTTC